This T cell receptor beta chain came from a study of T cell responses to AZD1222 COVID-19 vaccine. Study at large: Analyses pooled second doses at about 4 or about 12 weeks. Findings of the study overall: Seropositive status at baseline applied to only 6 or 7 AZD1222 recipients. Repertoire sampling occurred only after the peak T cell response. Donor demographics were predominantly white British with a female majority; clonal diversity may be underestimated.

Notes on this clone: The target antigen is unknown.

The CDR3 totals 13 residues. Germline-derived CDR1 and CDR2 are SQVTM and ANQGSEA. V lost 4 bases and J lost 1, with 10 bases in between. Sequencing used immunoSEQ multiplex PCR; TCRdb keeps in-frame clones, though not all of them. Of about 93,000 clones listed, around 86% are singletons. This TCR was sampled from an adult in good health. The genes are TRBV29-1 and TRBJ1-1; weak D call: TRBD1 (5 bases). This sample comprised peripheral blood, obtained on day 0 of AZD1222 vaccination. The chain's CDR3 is CSVVDTENTEAFF. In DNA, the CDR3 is TGCAGCGTTGTGGACACCGAGAACACTGAAGCTTTCTTT. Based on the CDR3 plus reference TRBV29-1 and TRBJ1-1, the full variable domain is SAVISQKPSRDICQRGTSLTIQCQVDSQVTMMFWYRQQPGQSLTLIATANQGSEATYESGFVIDKFPISRPNLTFSTLTVSNMSPEDSSIYLCSVVDTENTEAFFGQGTRLTVV.